A selection of T cell receptor beta chains follows, all from one sample in a study of shared clonotypes between healthy human individuals. TCRdb's table, derived via immunoSEQ multiplex PCR, lists solely in-frame clones and lacks some. The sample records roughly 2.4 million clones, approximately 96% being singletons. What was sequenced was naive CD4+ T cells sorted from blood. Receptor source: a man between 18 and 29 years old in good health. CDR3s include the opening cysteine and the closing phenylalanine or tryptophan. The order of the fields is J gene, D gene, clone size, V gene, CDR3 protein, CDR3 DNA. A D gene is named only where the DNA matches it firmly. The listing skips clone size in some rows; elsewhere it reads once, few, many or a size class.

J gene: TRBJ2-7
D gene: TRBD2
clone size: -
V gene: TRBV27
CDR3 protein: CASSPGRGAYEQYF
CDR3 DNA: TGTGCCAGCAGCCCTGGGCGGGGGGCCTACGAGCAGTACTTC

J gene: TRBJ1-1
D gene: -
clone size: few
V gene: TRBV25-1
CDR3 protein: CASSESGRDEAFF
CDR3 DNA: TGTGCCAGCAGTGAATCAGGCAGAGATGAAGCTTTCTTT

J gene: TRBJ1-5
D gene: -
clone size: -
V gene: TRBV4-3
CDR3 protein: CASSQETANQPQHF
CDR3 DNA: TGCGCCAGCAGCCAAGAGACAGCAAATCAGCCCCAGCATTTT

J gene: TRBJ2-1
D gene: TRBD2
clone size: -
V gene: TRBV5-1
CDR3 protein: CASSRGLAGGPGNEQFF
CDR3 DNA: TGCGCCAGCAGCCGGGGACTAGCGGGAGGGCCGGGCAATGAGCAGTTCTTC

J gene: TRBJ2-1
D gene: TRBD2
clone size: -
V gene: TRBV9
CDR3 protein: CASSVASGGLGEQFF
CDR3 DNA: TGTGCCAGCAGCGTAGCTAGCGGGGGGTTAGGTGAGCAGTTCTTC

J gene: TRBJ1-2
D gene: TRBD1
clone size: -
V gene: TRBV6-5
CDR3 protein: CASSYRGQGYGYTF
CDR3 DNA: TGTGCCAGCAGTTACCGGGGACAGGGATATGGCTACACCTTC

J gene: TRBJ1-5
D gene: -
clone size: -
V gene: TRBV6-5
CDR3 protein: CASSSSRSSSQPQHF
CDR3 DNA: TGTGCCAGCAGTTCCTCTAGGAGTTCAAGTCAGCCCCAGCATTTT

J gene: TRBJ2-7
D gene: TRBD1
clone size: -
V gene: TRBV7-9
CDR3 protein: CASSLERTGGRNEQYF
CDR3 DNA: TGTGCCAGCAGCTTAGAACGGACAGGGGGGAGGAACGAGCAGTACTTC

J gene: TRBJ2-3
D gene: -
clone size: -
V gene: TRBV2
CDR3 protein: CASMVAGAPGDTQYF
CDR3 DNA: TGTGCCAGCATGGTGGCGGGGGCCCCCGGGGATACGCAGTATTTT

J gene: TRBJ2-1
D gene: TRBD1
clone size: -
V gene: TRBV6-1
CDR3 protein: CASSVRGLNEQFF
CDR3 DNA: TGTGCCAGCAGTGTCAGGGGGCTAAATGAGCAGTTCTTC

J gene: TRBJ2-7
D gene: TRBD1
clone size: -
V gene: TRBV10-3
CDR3 protein: CAISESPTGGLYEQYF
CDR3 DNA: TGTGCCATCAGTGAGTCGCCGACAGGGGGCCTCTACGAGCAGTACTTC

J gene: TRBJ2-5
D gene: TRBD2
clone size: -
V gene: TRBV27
CDR3 protein: CANYVGLAGGPGETQYF
CDR3 DNA: TGTGCCAACTACGTCGGACTAGCGGGAGGGCCCGGGGAGACCCAGTACTTC

J gene: TRBJ2-5
D gene: TRBD1
clone size: -
V gene: TRBV5-1
CDR3 protein: CASSRRTGGEETQYF
CDR3 DNA: TGCGCCAGCAGCAGACGGACAGGGGGCGAAGAGACCCAGTACTTC

J gene: TRBJ2-7
D gene: -
clone size: once
V gene: TRBV5-1
CDR3 protein: CASSLLRGSYEQYF
CDR3 DNA: TGCGCCAGCAGCTTGCTAAGGGGGTCCTACGAGCAGTACTTC

J gene: TRBJ2-1
D gene: -
clone size: -
V gene: TRBV19
CDR3 protein: CASTGRALIKNEQFF
CDR3 DNA: TGTGCCAGTACAGGGAGAGCCCTAATTAAGAATGAGCAGTTCTTC

J gene: TRBJ2-5
D gene: TRBD1
clone size: -
V gene: TRBV27
CDR3 protein: CASSWTGGNGETQYF
CDR3 DNA: TGTGCCAGCAGTTGGACAGGGGGGAATGGAGAGACCCAGTACTTC

J gene: TRBJ1-4
D gene: -
clone size: once
V gene: TRBV9
CDR3 protein: CASSVEGLQGEKLFF
CDR3 DNA: TGTGCCAGCAGCGTAGAGGGCCTACAGGGTGAAAAACTGTTTTTT

J gene: TRBJ1-1
D gene: TRBD1
clone size: -
V gene: TRBV4-1
CDR3 protein: CASRLDRATEAFF
CDR3 DNA: TGCGCCAGCAGACTGGACAGGGCCACTGAAGCTTTCTTT

J gene: TRBJ1-1
D gene: -
clone size: -
V gene: TRBV5-1
CDR3 protein: CASSKRHDMNTEAFF
CDR3 DNA: TGCGCCAGCAGCAAGCGACACGACATGAACACTGAAGCTTTCTTT

J gene: TRBJ2-7
D gene: -
clone size: -
V gene: TRBV6-6
CDR3 protein: CASSTGLVYEQYF
CDR3 DNA: TGTGCCAGCAGTACCGGCCTTGTCTACGAGCAGTACTTC

J gene: TRBJ2-1
D gene: TRBD1
clone size: -
V gene: TRBV6-5
CDR3 protein: CASDRGPGNEQFF
CDR3 DNA: TGTGCCAGCGACAGGGGGCCGGGGAATGAGCAGTTCTTC

J gene: TRBJ2-1
D gene: TRBD2
clone size: -
V gene: TRBV7-2
CDR3 protein: CASSRGLAYNEQFF
CDR3 DNA: TGTGCCAGCAGCCGGGGACTAGCCTACAATGAGCAGTTCTTC

J gene: TRBJ2-7
D gene: -
clone size: -
V gene: TRBV18
CDR3 protein: CASSPSWGPEQYF
CDR3 DNA: TGTGCCAGCTCACCATCGTGGGGCCCCGAGCAGTACTTC

J gene: TRBJ2-7
D gene: -
clone size: -
V gene: TRBV7-2
CDR3 protein: CASSPARLAYEQYF
CDR3 DNA: TGTGCCAGCAGCCCAGCTCGGTTAGCCTACGAGCAGTACTTC

J gene: TRBJ1-2
D gene: -
clone size: -
V gene: TRBV6-1
CDR3 protein: CASSEALGANYGYTF
CDR3 DNA: TGTGCCAGCAGTGAAGCGCTTGGAGCTAACTATGGCTACACCTTC

J gene: TRBJ2-4
D gene: -
clone size: -
V gene: TRBV5-1
CDR3 protein: CASSLLGQDKNIQYF
CDR3 DNA: TGCGCCAGCAGCTTGCTGGGTCAGGACAAAAACATTCAGTACTTC

J gene: TRBJ1-2
D gene: -
clone size: -
V gene: TRBV6-5
CDR3 protein: CASSYSAGGGYGYTF
CDR3 DNA: TGTGCCAGCAGTTACTCGGCGGGGGGCGGCTATGGCTACACCTTC

J gene: TRBJ1-6
D gene: TRBD1
clone size: -
V gene: TRBV9
CDR3 protein: CASTEGTGVGSPLHF
CDR3 DNA: TGTGCCAGCACCGAGGGCACAGGGGTTGGTTCACCCCTCCACTTT

J gene: TRBJ1-1
D gene: -
clone size: -
V gene: TRBV5-1
CDR3 protein: CASSPFGHTEAFF
CDR3 DNA: TGCGCCAGCAGCCCCTTTGGACATACTGAAGCTTTCTTT

J gene: TRBJ2-2
D gene: -
clone size: -
V gene: TRBV29-1
CDR3 protein: CSLQATTGELFF
CDR3 DNA: TGCAGCCTTCAGGCTACTACCGGGGAGCTGTTTTTT

J gene: TRBJ2-1
D gene: -
clone size: -
V gene: TRBV7-2
CDR3 protein: CASSLASGGRDQFF
CDR3 DNA: TGTGCCAGCAGCTTAGCGTCTGGAGGCAGGGACCAGTTCTTC

J gene: TRBJ2-3
D gene: TRBD2
clone size: -
V gene: TRBV13
CDR3 protein: CASSLVAGGFTDTQYF
CDR3 DNA: TGTGCCAGCAGCTTAGTAGCGGGAGGTTTCACAGATACGCAGTATTTT

J gene: TRBJ2-5
D gene: -
clone size: -
V gene: TRBV9
CDR3 protein: CASSVAPSRAQETQYF
CDR3 DNA: TGTGCCAGCAGCGTAGCACCTAGCCGAGCGCAAGAGACCCAGTACTTC

J gene: TRBJ1-6
D gene: -
clone size: -
V gene: TRBV5-5
CDR3 protein: CASSLVPSNSPLHF
CDR3 DNA: TGTGCCAGCAGCTTGGTCCCGAGTAATTCACCCCTCCACTTT

J gene: TRBJ2-3
D gene: TRBD2
clone size: -
V gene: TRBV6-5
CDR3 protein: CASKTSGSTDTQYF
CDR3 DNA: TGTGCCAGCAAGACTAGCGGGAGCACAGATACGCAGTATTTT

J gene: TRBJ2-7
D gene: -
clone size: -
V gene: TRBV5-6
CDR3 protein: CASSLGGIYEQYF
CDR3 DNA: TGTGCCAGCAGCTTGGGAGGGATCTACGAGCAGTACTTC

J gene: TRBJ2-2
D gene: TRBD1
clone size: once
V gene: TRBV9
CDR3 protein: CASSTGQGAPTGELFF
CDR3 DNA: TGTGCCAGCAGCACCGGACAGGGGGCGCCCACCGGGGAGCTGTTTTTT

J gene: TRBJ1-3
D gene: -
clone size: -
V gene: TRBV2
CDR3 protein: CASSEMTGRNTIYF
CDR3 DNA: TGTGCCAGCAGTGAGATGACAGGCAGAAACACCATATATTTT

J gene: TRBJ2-5
D gene: -
clone size: -
V gene: TRBV4-3
CDR3 protein: CASSHLSLPQVLLTQYF
CDR3 DNA: TGCGCCAGCAGCCACCTCTCTCTCCCTCAAGTTTTGTTGACCCAGTACTTC

J gene: TRBJ2-2
D gene: -
clone size: -
V gene: TRBV7-2
CDR3 protein: CASSPQRGGELFF
CDR3 DNA: TGTGCCAGCAGTCCTCAACGCGGCGGGGAGCTGTTTTTT

J gene: TRBJ1-2
D gene: -
clone size: -
V gene: TRBV2
CDR3 protein: CASSWLGVDGYTF
CDR3 DNA: TGTGCCAGCAGCTGGTTAGGCGTGGATGGCTACACCTTC

J gene: TRBJ1-1
D gene: -
clone size: few
V gene: TRBV7-3
CDR3 protein: CASSLMYGGSTEAFF
CDR3 DNA: TGTGCCAGCAGCTTAATGTACGGGGGATCCACTGAAGCTTTCTTT

J gene: TRBJ2-3
D gene: -
clone size: few
V gene: TRBV7-7
CDR3 protein: CASSLARRTASTDTQYF
CDR3 DNA: TGTGCTAGCAGCTTAGCGCGAAGGACAGCTAGCACAGATACGCAGTATTTT

J gene: TRBJ1-1
D gene: -
clone size: -
V gene: TRBV7-6
CDR3 protein: CASSPGIVATEAFF
CDR3 DNA: TGTGCCAGCAGCCCCGGGATTGTGGCCACTGAAGCTTTCTTT

J gene: TRBJ1-6
D gene: TRBD1
clone size: -
V gene: TRBV18
CDR3 protein: CASSPRISTGDSPLHF
CDR3 DNA: TGTGCCAGCTCACCAAGAATTAGCACAGGGGATTCACCCCTCCACTTT

J gene: TRBJ2-5
D gene: -
clone size: -
V gene: TRBV5-5
CDR3 protein: CASSLAAGGETQYF
CDR3 DNA: TGTGCCAGCAGCTTGGCTGCCGGGGGAGAGACCCAGTACTTC

J gene: TRBJ2-7
D gene: -
clone size: once
V gene: TRBV21-1
CDR3 protein: CASSKERNEQYF
CDR3 DNA: TGTGCCAGCAGCAAAGAACGTAACGAGCAGTACTTC

J gene: TRBJ2-7
D gene: -
clone size: few
V gene: TRBV7-9
CDR3 protein: CASSQDGAEEGTYEQYF
CDR3 DNA: TGTGCCAGCAGCCAAGACGGGGCCGAGGAAGGAACCTACGAGCAGTACTTC

J gene: TRBJ2-7
D gene: TRBD2
clone size: -
V gene: TRBV28
CDR3 protein: CASSLGLAGAYEQYF
CDR3 DNA: TGTGCCAGCAGTTTAGGCCTAGCGGGGGCCTACGAGCAGTACTTC

J gene: TRBJ2-5
D gene: -
clone size: -
V gene: TRBV2
CDR3 protein: CASSGPPLGETQYF
CDR3 DNA: TGTGCCAGCAGTGGCCCGCCCCTAGGGGAGACCCAGTACTTC

J gene: TRBJ2-5
D gene: TRBD2
clone size: once
V gene: TRBV5-4
CDR3 protein: CASSLAGGSQETQYF
CDR3 DNA: TGTGCCAGCAGCTTGGCCGGGGGGAGCCAAGAGACCCAGTACTTC

J gene: TRBJ1-6
D gene: -
clone size: few
V gene: TRBV9
CDR3 protein: CASSAGPSDSPLHF
CDR3 DNA: TGTGCCAGCAGCGCCGGGCCCAGCGACTCACCCCTCCACTTT

J gene: TRBJ2-7
D gene: -
clone size: once
V gene: TRBV10-1
CDR3 protein: CASSDGQSYEQYF
CDR3 DNA: TGCGCCAGCAGTGACGGACAGTCCTACGAGCAGTACTTC

J gene: TRBJ1-2
D gene: TRBD1
clone size: once
V gene: TRBV5-6
CDR3 protein: CASSKTTGVRYGYTF
CDR3 DNA: TGTGCCAGCAGCAAAACTACAGGGGTGAGGTATGGCTACACCTTC

J gene: TRBJ2-1
D gene: -
clone size: -
V gene: TRBV7-6
CDR3 protein: CASSLSPLGNEQFF
CDR3 DNA: TGTGCCAGCAGCTTAAGTCCCCTCGGCAATGAGCAGTTCTTC

J gene: TRBJ1-6
D gene: TRBD1
clone size: -
V gene: TRBV4-1
CDR3 protein: CASSQEGQTNPYNSPLHF
CDR3 DNA: TGCGCCAGCAGCCAAGAGGGACAGACAAACCCCTATAATTCACCCCTCCACTTT

J gene: TRBJ1-2
D gene: -
clone size: -
V gene: TRBV15
CDR3 protein: CATSRDLEGYTF
CDR3 DNA: TGTGCCACCAGCAGAGATTTGGAAGGCTACACCTTC

J gene: TRBJ1-1
D gene: -
clone size: -
V gene: TRBV28
CDR3 protein: CASRGTLNTEAFF
CDR3 DNA: TGTGCCAGCAGAGGAACTTTGAACACTGAAGCTTTCTTT

J gene: TRBJ1-2
D gene: -
clone size: -
V gene: TRBV28
CDR3 protein: CASSLQSPFYGYTF
CDR3 DNA: TGTGCCAGCAGTTTGCAGAGCCCCTTCTATGGCTACACCTTC